The 29 T cell receptor beta chains below were found in one sample sequenced in a study of cytomegalovirus exposure and HLA in healthy donors. Both 60 Vbeta primers and 13 Jbeta primers went into the PCR. Generated by immunoSEQ multiplex PCR, the TCRdb table keeps only in-frame clones and is missing some. The top ten clones hold roughly a sixth of a sample with 80,000 to 95,000 clones, 65% to 80% of them seen once. Sequencing used PBMCs. All receptors come from a young woman in good health and CMV-seropositive.

The chain has TRBV19 and TRBJ2-7, with 9 bases aligning to TRBD2. The CDR3 covers 13 residues. With 5 bases clipped from V and 3 bases from J, the junction kept 2 bases outside the gene matches. Germline-derived CDR1 and CDR2 are LNHDA and SQIVND (reference sequence). CDR3 DNA: TGTGCCAGTAGTGCAGCGGGAGGCTACGAGCAGTACTTC. It translates to CASSAAGGYEQYF.

This clone was seen a handful of times. The J gene is TRBJ1-3, the V gene TRBV28; 8 nucleotides agree with TRBD1. V was clipped by 5 bases and J by 2 bases; unmatched bases: 5. CDR1 MDHEN and CDR2 SYDVKM come from the germline V gene. The CDR3 is made up of 15 amino acids. The CDR3 DNA reads TGTGCCAGCAGTCCAGGGGGCTGGGCTGGAAACACCATATATTTT. This encodes CASSPGGWAGNTIYF.

J is TRBJ1-1 and V is TRBV6-5, with D hard to call. The CDR3 is 13 residues long. Germline values: CDR1 MNHEY, CDR2 SVGAGI. Trimming shortened V by 6 bases and J by 0 bases, and 8 bases separated the two germline ends. The CDR3 region has the DNA TGTGCCAGCAGCCCGAACTTGAACACTGAAGCTTTCTTT. This sequence encodes CASSPNLNTEAFF.

The chain is built from TRBV25-1 and TRBJ1-4; 12 bases fit TRBD1. V trimming: 3 bases; J trimming: 8 bases; junction bases outside the gene matches: 4. The CDR3 contains 15 residues. Germline CDR1 reads MGHDK; CDR2 reads SYGVNS. CDR3 sequence (DNA): TGTGCCAGCAGTGATCCCGGGACAGGGGGCGAAAAACTGTTTTTT. This codes for CASSDPGTGGEKLFF.

J is TRBJ2-2 and V is TRBV2; TRBD1 agrees at 9 bases. CDR3 length: 15 residues. Unmatched junction bases numbered 6, after V lost 6 bases and J lost 4 bases. Germline lookup yields CDR1 SNHLY and CDR2 FYNNEI. For the CDR3, the DNA is TGTGCCAGCAGGGGGGGACAGGGTGGCACCGGGGAGCTGTTTTTT. Translation gives CASRGGQGGTGELFF.

Within the sample, this clone is medium-sized. The gene calls are TRBV7-9 and TRBJ1-2; weak D call: TRBD1 (5 bases). The CDR3 contains 13 residues. Deletions cut 5 bases from V and 4 bases from J, with 11 bases between. Germline CDR1 reads SEHNR; CDR2 reads FQNEAQ (reference sequence). This CDR3 reads CASSGDGGYGYTF. In DNA form, the CDR3 reads TGTGCCAGCAGCGGGGACGGGGGCTATGGCTACACCTTC.

The rearrangement uses TRBV29-1 and TRBJ2-2; weak D call: TRBD1 (6 bases). Germline V CDR1 and CDR2: SQVTM, ANQGSEA. Trimming stripped 6 bases from V and 1 base from J, with 9 bases between. The CDR3 extends over 13 amino acids. The CDR3 sequence is CSVVGQNTGELFF. CDR3 bases: TGCAGCGTGGTGGGACAGAACACCGGGGAGCTGTTTTTT.

V is TRBV7-3 and J is TRBJ2-7, with a tentative D call TRBD1 (6 bases). V lost 5 bases to trimming and J lost 3 bases, with 14 bases between them. Germline V gives CDR1 SGHTA, CDR2 FQGTGA. The CDR3 length is 14 residues. CDR3 coding DNA: TGTGCCAGCAGCCCGACAGGAGGTGACTACGAGCAGTACTTC. Translation gives CASSPTGGDYEQYF.

The chain carries TRBV9 and TRBJ2-1, with D possibly TRBD2 on 6 matching bases. V dropped 0 bases and J dropped 7 bases, with 8 bases sitting between them. CDR1 is SGDLS and CDR2 is YYNGEE in the germline V gene. The length of the CDR3 is 13 residues. This CDR3 reads CASSVVSGNEQFF. The CDR3 nucleotides are TGTGCCAGCAGCGTAGTCAGCGGGAATGAGCAGTTCTTC. The variable domain in full, with the rest retrieved from reference TRBV9 and TRBJ2-1, is DSGVTQTPKHLITATGQRVTLRCSPRSGDLSVYWYQQSLDQGLQFLIQYYNGEERAKGNILERFSAQQFPDLHSELNLSSLELGDSALYFCASSVVSGNEQFFGPGTRLTVL.

The DNA for the CDR3 is TGTGCCAGCAGCCAAGAGGGGGGGCTAGCGCACCAAGAGACCCAGTACTTC. This encodes CASSQEGGLAHQETQYF. V usage is TRBV4-2 and J usage is TRBJ2-5; perhaps TRBD2 as D (7 bases). Germline V lookup: CDR1 LGHNA, CDR2 YNFKEQ. V dropped 0 bases and J dropped 0 bases, with 14 bases sitting between them. The CDR3 extends over 17 amino acids.

The chain has TRBV6-5 and TRBJ2-7, with 9 bases matching TRBD2. Germline lookup yields CDR1 MNHEY and CDR2 SVGAGI. The V and J ends lost 6 bases and 3 bases, in that order; junction bases with no gene match: 0. The CDR3 spans 12 residues. The CDR3 is CASRTSGYEQYF. The CDR3, as DNA: TGTGCCAGCAGGACTAGCGGCTACGAGCAGTACTTC.

The genes are TRBV2 and TRBJ2-7; possible D gene TRBD2, 5 bases. Germline V gene data show CDR1 as SNHLY and CDR2 as FYNNEI. The CDR3 sequence is 13 residues long. The germline V and J ends were trimmed by 8 bases and 2 bases, with 13 bases remaining between them. The CDR3 region has the DNA TGTGCCAGCCTCGGATCGGGGACCTACGAGCAGTACTTC. It codes for CASLGSGTYEQYF.

This clone was picked up a small number of times. V usage is TRBV13 and J usage is TRBJ2-1; D is perhaps TRBD1 (5 bases). The V end was cut by 5 bases, the J end by 12 bases, with 23 bases between. Looked up from germline, CDR1 is PRHDT and CDR2 is FYEKMQ (reference sequence). This CDR3 has 15 amino acids. CDR3 amino acids: CASSPGHLSSMVQFF. The CDR3 nucleotides read TGTGCCAGCAGCCCCGGACACCTGTCTTCAATGGTGCAGTTCTTC.

V usage is TRBV4-1 and J usage is TRBJ2-7, with 12 bases identical to TRBD2. Germline V gene lookup returns CDR1 MGHRA and CDR2 YSYEKL. V lost 1 base to trimming and J lost 5 bases; unmatched junction nucleotides: 6. There are 16 residues in the CDR3. The CDR3 here is CASSQASGLAGNEQYF. CDR3 nucleotides: TGCGCCAGCAGCCAAGCTTCGGGACTAGCGGGCAACGAGCAGTACTTC.

This chain joins TRBV5-5 and TRBJ1-1; 10 nucleotides match TRBD1. This CDR3 contains 15 residues. Trimming took 4 bases from V and 2 from J; bases not matched to a gene: 5. CDR1 SGHKS and CDR2 YYEKEE come from the germline V gene (reference sequence). DNA for the CDR3: TGTGCCAGCAGCCCCTGGACAGGGGGAAACACTGAAGCTTTCTTT. Translation gives CASSPWTGGNTEAFF. The whole variable domain, filled in from reference TRBV5-5 and TRBJ1-1, reads DAGVTQSPTHLIKTRGQQVTLRCSPISGHKSVSWYQQVLGQGPQFIFQYYEKEERGRGNFPDRFSARQFPNYSSELNVNALLLGDSALYLCASSPWTGGNTEAFFGQGTRLTVV.

The CDR3 DNA reads TGTGCCAGCAGCGCCCGGACAGTTCTGAACACTGAAGCTTTCTTT. Residues: CASSARTVLNTEAFF. The rearrangement uses TRBV2 and TRBJ1-1; possibly TRBD1 for D (6 bases). V lost 6 bases and J lost 0, with 14 bases in between. Germline V lookup: CDR1 SNHLY, CDR2 FYNNEI. The CDR3 totals 15 residues.

The chain is built from TRBV6-6 and TRBJ2-1; 11 bases fit TRBD1. This CDR3 has 14 residues. In germline, CDR1 is MNHNY, CDR2 SVGAGI (reference sequence). The J segment lost 4 bases and the V segment lost 8 bases, leaving 4 bases of the junction unmatched. DNA for the CDR3: TGTGCCAGCTTCCGGGACAGGGGGTACAATGAGCAGTTCTTC. Protein sequence: CASFRDRGYNEQFF.

This clone was observed once. This chain joins TRBV5-1 and TRBJ2-7; the D gene is possibly TRBD1 (6 bases). Trimming stripped 4 bases from V and 0 bases from J, with 14 bases between. CDR3 length equals 15 residues. Germline V gives CDR1 SGHRS, CDR2 YFSETQ. CDR3 region: CASSLGQTISYEQYF. CDR3 nucleotide sequence: TGCGCCAGCAGCCTCGGACAGACCATCTCCTACGAGCAGTACTTC.

In its sample, this clone was seen a few times. The chain employs TRBV15 and TRBJ1-6, with 9 bases aligning to TRBD1. Trimming cost V 5 bases and J 6 bases; bases outside gene matches: 2. Germline V gene sequence: CDR1 LNHNV, CDR2 YYDKDF (reference sequence). The length of the CDR3 is 14 residues. The chain's CDR3 is CATSWGQGNSPLHF. DNA of the CDR3: TGTGCCACCAGCTGGGGACAGGGTAATTCACCCCTCCACTTT. The variable domain in full, completed from reference TRBV15 and TRBJ1-6, reads DAMVIQNPRYQVTQFGKPVTLSCSQTLNHNVMYWYQQKSSQAPKLLFHYYDKDFNNEADTPDNFQSRRPNTSFCFLDIRSPGLGDTAMYLCATSWGQGNSPLHFGNGTRLTVT.

This sequence joins TRBV15 and TRBJ1-3; TRBD1 matches 7 bases. The CDR3 runs 16 residues. CDR1 and CDR2 (germline): LNHNV, YYDKDF (reference sequence). The J segment lost 0 bases and the V segment lost 1 base, leaving 3 bases of the junction unmatched. CDR3 sequence: CATSRAQGLSGNTIYF. The CDR3 DNA follows: TGTGCCACCAGCAGAGCACAGGGGCTCTCTGGAAACACCATATATTTT.

The chain uses TRBV7-3 and TRBJ2-1; 7 positions match TRBD2. V shed 3 bases and J 1 base; nucleotides not matched to a gene: 3. The CDR3 has 15 amino acids. Germline CDR1 and CDR2: SGHTA and FQGTGA. The DNA of the CDR3 is TGTGCCAGCAGCTTGGGAGCGGGGTCCTACAATGAGCAGTTCTTC. This sequence encodes CASSLGAGSYNEQFF.

The chain joins TRBV19 to TRBJ2-4; possibly TRBD1 for D (6 bases). This CDR3 is built from 14 residues. V gave up 6 bases and J gave up 7 bases, with 16 bases separating them. Germline V gene sequence: CDR1 LNHDA, CDR2 SQIVND (reference sequence). CDR3 nucleotide sequence: TGTGCCAGTAGCCTCGGGACACAGCCCAACATTCAGTACTTC. This encodes CASSLGTQPNIQYF.

V usage is TRBV7-6 and J usage is TRBJ2-5; 9 nucleotides line up with TRBD1. The germline V gene encodes CDR1 SGHVS and CDR2 FNYEAQ. Unmatched junction bases numbered 8, after V lost 1 base and J lost 5 bases. The CDR3 is 16 residues long. CDR3 sequence: CASSLENRGRRETQYF. As DNA, the CDR3 is TGTGCCAGCAGCTTAGAAAACAGGGGGCGCCGGGAGACCCAGTACTTC. The full variable domain, rest sourced from reference TRBV7-6 and TRBJ2-5, is GAGVSQSPRYKVTKRGQDVALRCDPISGHVSLYWYRQALGQGPEFLTYFNYEAQQDKSGLPNDRFSAERPEGSISTLTIQRTEQRDSAMYRCASSLENRGRRETQYFGPGTRLLVL.

The chain employs TRBV7-3 and TRBJ2-2, with 7 bases that match TRBD2. Germline CDR1 and CDR2: SGHTA and FQGTGA. The CDR3 consists of 12 residues. The J segment lost 14 bases and the V segment lost 4 bases, leaving 7 bases of the junction unmatched. The CDR3 DNA reads TGTGCCAGCAGCTCCGGGGGAGGGCGACTGTTTTTT. Translating gives CASSSGGGRLFF.

The V and J genes are TRBV6-5 and TRBJ2-7, with 13 bases that match TRBD2. Germline CDR1 and CDR2: MNHEY and SVGAGI. The V and J ends lost 6 bases and 6 bases, in that order; junction bases with no gene match: 8. The CDR3 is made up of 15 amino acids. The CDR3 sequence: CASSGLAGAPSEQYF. DNA of the CDR3: TGTGCCAGCAGCGGACTAGCGGGGGCACCTAGCGAGCAGTACTTC.

To note about this clone: Sequence at one end of the junction differs from germline and may be a read error. This chain uses TRBV7-2 with TRBJ2-7; 7 bases agree with TRBD2. The germline V gene has CDR1 SGHTA and CDR2 FQGNSA. The CDR3 consists of 14 residues. In DNA, the CDR3 is TGTGCCAGCAGCCCCCAGGCTAGCGGTTACGAGCAGTGCTTC. It translates to CASSPQASGYEQCF.

The CDR3 loop reads CASSQDLVGGQGNTIYF. The CDR3 coding sequence is TGCGCCAGCAGCCAAGATTTGGTCGGGGGTCAAGGAAACACCATATATTTT. The chain employs TRBV4-3 and TRBJ1-3; a possible D gene is TRBD1 (5 bases). The CDR3 has 17 amino acids. Trimming shortened V by 0 bases and J by 4 bases, and 16 bases separated the two germline ends. Germline loops: CDR1 LGHNA, CDR2 YSLEER.

This sequence joins TRBV29-1 and TRBJ2-1; D is unresolved. The V end lost 5 bases, the J end lost 7 bases, and 12 bases lay between the germline ends. The CDR3 is 12 amino acids. Looked up from germline, CDR1 is SQVTM and CDR2 is ANQGSEA. CDR3 region: CSVILSRNEQFF. CDR3 nucleotide sequence: TGCAGCGTTATCCTTTCCCGTAATGAGCAGTTCTTC.

This chain connects TRBV11-1 to TRBJ2-7, with D unclear. CDR3 size: 12 residues. Deletions cut 4 bases from V and 3 bases from J, with 7 bases between. CDR1 is SGHAT, CDR2 FQDESV, per germline (reference sequence). In nucleotides, the CDR3 is TGTGCCAGCAGCTCTAATAGCTACGAGCAGTACTTC. Its protein product is CASSSNSYEQYF.